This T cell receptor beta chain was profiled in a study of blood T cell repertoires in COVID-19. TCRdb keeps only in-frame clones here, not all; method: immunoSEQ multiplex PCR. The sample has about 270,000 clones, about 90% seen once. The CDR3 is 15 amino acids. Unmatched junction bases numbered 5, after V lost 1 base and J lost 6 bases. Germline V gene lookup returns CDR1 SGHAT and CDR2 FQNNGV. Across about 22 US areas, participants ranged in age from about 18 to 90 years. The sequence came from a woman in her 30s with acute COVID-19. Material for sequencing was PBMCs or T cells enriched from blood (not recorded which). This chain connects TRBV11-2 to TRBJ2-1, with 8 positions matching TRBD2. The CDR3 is CASSLGREEVNEQFF. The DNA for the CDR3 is TGTGCCAGCAGCTTAGGGCGGGAGGAGGTCAATGAGCAGTTCTTC.